The sample holds many counts of the clone carrying this T cell receptor (beta chain). The record originates from a study of identical twins. Each CDR3 protein gets one entry after TCRdb re-called the 5' RACE reads with MiXCR. Of hundreds of thousands of distinct CDR3 sequences listed, over 9% were seen once; the top ten hold 7.2%. This CDR3 is 17 amino acids long. V shed 1 base, J shed 1 base, and the junction held 6 bases outside the gene matches. CDR1 and CDR2 (germline): SGHVS, FNYEAQ. The data also belong to a second study, concerning yellow fever vaccine responses in identical twins.

The gene calls are TRBV7-6 and TRBJ1-5; 8 bases are shared with TRBD1. The clonotype comes from a woman aged 18-29 years in good health. The sequenced sample was CD8+ T cells sorted from blood. Here the CDR3 DNA reads TGTGCCAGCAGCTTAGGGCCCAGGGGGCTAAGCAATCAGCCCCAGCATTTT. This sequence encodes CASSLGPRGLSNQPQHF.